The 20 T cell receptor beta chains below all came from one sample that was sequenced in a study of blood T cell repertoires in COVID-19. Repertoires were generated with immunoSEQ multiplex PCR, while TCRdb's copy carries only in-frame clones and drops some. This sample has roughly 64,000 clones; more than 65% occur once, and the top ten carry roughly 5.4%. Specimen: peripheral blood. The source of these receptors is a human donor in a cohort sampled during active COVID-19.

The chain links TRBV7-3 to TRBJ1-6; possibly TRBD1 for D (6 bases). V was clipped by 0 bases and J by 8 bases, with 11 bases between them. The germline CDR1 and CDR2 sequences are SGHTA and FQGTGA. The CDR3 has 15 amino acids. The CDR3 coding sequence is TGTGCCAGCAGCTTAACCGTAGGGGGGGATTCACCCCTCCACTTT. Translated, it gives CASSLTVGGDSPLHF.

J is TRBJ2-1 and V is TRBV7-8; 14 bases fit TRBD2. The length of the CDR3 is 21 residues. Germline V gene data show CDR1 as SGHVS and CDR2 as FQNEAQ. V shed 4 bases, J shed 2 bases, and the junction held 16 bases outside the gene matches. The CDR3 loop reads CASSSIPGRTSGGQPYNEQFF. For the CDR3, the DNA is TGTGCCAGCAGCTCGATACCCGGTAGGACTAGCGGGGGGCAACCCTACAATGAGCAGTTCTTC.

This clone was seen a few times. The gene calls are TRBV27 and TRBJ2-7, with TRBD2 matching 11 bases. The CDR3 is 13 amino acids. The V and J ends lost 6 bases and 4 bases, in that order; junction bases with no gene match: 2. From germline, CDR1 is MNHEY and CDR2 SMNVEV (reference sequence). The CDR3 is CASSPSGGYEQYF. The CDR3 DNA follows: TGTGCCAGCAGCCCTAGCGGGGGGTACGAGCAGTACTTC.

The rearrangement links TRBV5-6 to TRBJ2-7; 12 bases map to TRBD2. Trimming cost V 4 bases and J 6 bases; bases outside gene matches: 8. The CDR3 runs to 15 residues. The germline CDR1 and CDR2 sequences are SGHDT and YYEEEE. CDR3 amino acids: CASSATSGGRGEQYF. The CDR3 coding sequence is TGTGCCAGCAGCGCGACTAGCGGGGGTCGTGGCGAGCAGTACTTC.

The CDR3 protein is CASIEVGGGAANEQFF. In nucleotides, the CDR3 is TGTGCCAGCATCGAGGTGGGCGGGGGGGCCGCAAATGAGCAGTTCTTC. The rearrangement joins TRBV13 to TRBJ2-1; TRBD2 matches 9 bases. Germline V gene lookup returns CDR1 PRHDT and CDR2 FYEKMQ (reference sequence). The CDR3 runs 16 residues. Unmatched junction bases numbered 14, after V lost 7 bases and J lost 7 bases.

The chain uses TRBV14 and TRBJ2-1; D unresolved. Germline CDR1 SGHDN, CDR2 FVKESK. V was cut by 5 bases and J by 6 bases, with 11 bases left in between. This CDR3 is 13 amino acids long. Here the CDR3 reads CASSIRLPNEQFF. CDR3 sequence (DNA): TGTGCCAGCAGCATCCGACTCCCCAATGAGCAGTTCTTC.

The V and J genes are TRBV29-1 and TRBJ1-1, with 7 nucleotides matching TRBD1. The CDR3 spans 13 residues. Looked up from germline, CDR1 is SQVTM and CDR2 is ANQGSEA. V lost 6 bases to trimming and J lost 2 bases; unmatched junction nucleotides: 6. The CDR3 nucleotides are TGCAGCGTATCGACAGGGCTAAACACTGAAGCTTTCTTT. Encoded protein: CSVSTGLNTEAFF.

The V and J genes are TRBV27 and TRBJ2-3; D might be TRBD2 (7 bases). This CDR3 is built from 18 residues. Trimming removed 6 bases at V and 5 bases at J, with 27 bases between. In germline, CDR1 is MNHEY, CDR2 SMNVEV (reference sequence). CDR3 DNA sequence: TGTGCCAGCAGGTCCGCCCCGATGCGGGGGCGCCTTGTAGATACGCAGTATTTT. Protein sequence: CASRSAPMRGRLVDTQYF.

This chain joins TRBV20-1 and TRBJ2-7; tentative D call: TRBD1 (5 bases). Germline V CDR1 and CDR2: DFQATT, SNEGSKA (reference sequence). CDR3 length: 11 amino acids. The germline V and J ends were trimmed by 5 bases and 4 bases, with 9 bases remaining between them. The CDR3 reads CSALTDYEQYF. For the CDR3, the DNA is TGCAGTGCTCTGACAGATTACGAGCAGTACTTC.

The rearrangement uses TRBV24-1 and TRBJ2-3; the match to TRBD2 covers 14 bases. The trim removed 4 bases at V and 4 bases at J, leaving 12 bases unmatched. The CDR3 is made up of 19 amino acids. The V gene's germline CDR1 is KGHDR and CDR2 SFDVKD. Here the CDR3 DNA reads TGTGCCACCAGTGACCCGACTAGCGGGGGGGCCGAACCCCCAGATACGCAGTATTTT. This sequence encodes CATSDPTSGGAEPPDTQYF.

This chain uses TRBV11-2 with TRBJ2-6; 8 positions match TRBD1. Germline-derived CDR1 and CDR2 are SGHAT and FQNNGV. The junction had 8 bases not matched to a gene; V was cut back by 2 bases and J by 2 bases. CDR3 size: 18 residues. In nucleotides, the CDR3 is TGTGCCAGCAGCTTACGAGGACAGGGCCTTACTGGGGCCAACGTCCTGACTTTC. It is translated as CASSLRGQGLTGANVLTF.

V usage is TRBV7-2 and J usage is TRBJ2-7; TRBD2 agrees at 10 bases. The CDR3 runs to 16 residues. The germline V gene has CDR1 SGHTA and CDR2 FQGNSA. Trimming took 2 bases from V and 3 from J; bases not matched to a gene: 7. CDR3 loop: CASSLLGLAAVYEQYF. CDR3 nucleotides: TGTGCCAGCAGCTTACTTGGACTAGCGGCAGTCTACGAGCAGTACTTC.

The chain is built from TRBV5-1 and TRBJ2-7; TRBD1 might be the D (5 bases). This CDR3 comprises 14 residues. Per the germline V gene, CDR1 is SGHRS and CDR2 is YFSETQ. V was trimmed by 4 bases and J by 2 bases, leaving 13 bases between them. CDR3 nucleotides: TGCGCCAGCAGCCCGGACAACCCTGCCTACGAGCAGTACTTC. It codes for CASSPDNPAYEQYF. The whole variable domain, filled in from reference TRBV5-1 and TRBJ2-7, reads KAGVTQTPRYLIKTRGQQVTLSCSPISGHRSVSWYQQTPGQGLQFLFEYFSETQRNKGNFPGRFSGRQFSNSRSEMNVSTLELGDSALYLCASSPDNPAYEQYFGPGTRLTVT.

This rearrangement joins TRBV9 to TRBJ1-2, with D tentatively TRBD1 (6 bases). Germline V gives CDR1 SGDLS, CDR2 YYNGEE. This CDR3 is built from 16 residues. V was pared by 3 bases and J by 6 bases, with 21 bases between. The CDR3 DNA follows: TGTGCCAGCAGCGAGAGTGACAGGCCCTTTCGGGATGGCTACACCTTC. Protein sequence: CASSESDRPFRDGYTF.

The rearrangement joins TRBV25-1 to TRBJ1-1; the D is unclear. The CDR3 has 15 amino acids. Germline CDR1 and CDR2: MGHDK and SYGVNS. V dropped 3 bases and J dropped 6 bases, with 17 bases sitting between them. The CDR3 DNA sequence: TGTGCCAGCAGTGATTCTTTGGGCCCCGTGGCTGAAGCTTTCTTT. Its protein is CASSDSLGPVAEAFF.

This chain uses TRBV3-1 (or the pseudogene TRBV3-2) with TRBJ2-1; the D is unclear. CDR1 is LGHDT, CDR2 YNNKEL, per germline (reference sequence). There are 15 residues in the CDR3. The germline V and J ends were trimmed by 4 bases and 10 bases, with 20 bases remaining between them. CDR3 region: CASSLWRLRDSEQFF. In DNA, the CDR3 is TGTGCCAGCAGCCTCTGGCGTTTAAGAGACTCCGAGCAGTTCTTC.

This chain uses TRBV30 with TRBJ2-7; D gene unclear. Germline CDR1 is GTSNPN and CDR2 is SVGIG (reference sequence). This CDR3 is 14 amino acids long. V was pared by 3 bases and J by 4 bases, with 16 bases between. The CDR3 protein is CAWSSLNGGYEQYF. Here the CDR3 DNA reads TGTGCCTGGAGCTCTCTTAACGGCGGTTACGAGCAGTACTTC.

The chain carries TRBV30 and TRBJ1-2; D gene unclear. In germline, CDR1 is GTSNPN, CDR2 SVGIG (reference sequence). The CDR3 consists of 13 residues. Trimming stripped 0 bases from V and 6 bases from J, with 11 bases between. This CDR3 reads CAWSVRGGHGYTF. The CDR3, as DNA: TGTGCCTGGAGTGTACGGGGAGGGCATGGCTACACCTTC.

The gene calls are TRBV6-5 and TRBJ2-4; the match to TRBD1 covers 8 bases. The CDR3 covers 15 residues. Germline assignment: CDR1 MNHEY and CDR2 SVGAGI. Unmatched junction bases numbered 5, after V lost 6 bases and J lost 1 base. Here the CDR3 reads CASSPGQVAKNIQYF. DNA of the CDR3: TGTGCCAGCAGCCCGGGACAGGTGGCCAAAAACATTCAGTACTTC.

The chain carries TRBV7-8 and TRBJ2-6; D is possibly TRBD2 (5 bases). This CDR3 region has 17 residues. V was trimmed by 0 bases and J by 4 bases, leaving 13 bases between them. CDR1 is SGHVS, CDR2 FQNEAQ, per germline. The DNA of the CDR3 is TGTGCCAGCAGCTTAGCAGGGAGCTTTGAAGGGGCCAACGTCCTGACTTTC. Amino acid sequence: CASSLAGSFEGANVLTF.